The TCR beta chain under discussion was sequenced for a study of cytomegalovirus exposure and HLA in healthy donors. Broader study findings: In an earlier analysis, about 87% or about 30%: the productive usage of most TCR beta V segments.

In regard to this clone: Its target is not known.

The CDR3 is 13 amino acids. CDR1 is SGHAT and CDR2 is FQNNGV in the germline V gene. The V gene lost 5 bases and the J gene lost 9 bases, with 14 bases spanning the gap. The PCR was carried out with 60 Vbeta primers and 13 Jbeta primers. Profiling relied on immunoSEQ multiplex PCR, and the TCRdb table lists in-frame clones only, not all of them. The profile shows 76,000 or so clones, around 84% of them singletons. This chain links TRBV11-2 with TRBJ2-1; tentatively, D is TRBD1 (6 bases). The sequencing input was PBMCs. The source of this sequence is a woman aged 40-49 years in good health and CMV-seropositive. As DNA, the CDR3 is TGTGCCAGCAGCAAAGAGGGGGTCAGTGAGCAGTTCTTC. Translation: CASSKEGVSEQFF.